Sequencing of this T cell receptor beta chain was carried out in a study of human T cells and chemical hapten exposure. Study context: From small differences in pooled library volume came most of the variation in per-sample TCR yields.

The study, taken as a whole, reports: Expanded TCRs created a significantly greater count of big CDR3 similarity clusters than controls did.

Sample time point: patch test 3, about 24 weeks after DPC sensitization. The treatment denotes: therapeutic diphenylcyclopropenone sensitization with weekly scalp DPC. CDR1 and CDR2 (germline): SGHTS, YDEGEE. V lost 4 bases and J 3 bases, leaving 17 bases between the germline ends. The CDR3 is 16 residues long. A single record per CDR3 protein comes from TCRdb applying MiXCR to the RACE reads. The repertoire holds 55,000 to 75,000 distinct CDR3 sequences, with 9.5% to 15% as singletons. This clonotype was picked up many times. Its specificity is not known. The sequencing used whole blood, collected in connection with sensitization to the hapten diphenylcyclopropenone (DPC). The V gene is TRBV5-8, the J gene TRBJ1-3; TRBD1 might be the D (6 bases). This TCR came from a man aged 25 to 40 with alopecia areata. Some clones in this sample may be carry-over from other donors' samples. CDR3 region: CASSRRTVGIGNTIYF. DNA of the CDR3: TGTGCCAGCAGCCGACGGACAGTGGGAATTGGAAACACCATATATTTT.